The present T cell receptor (beta chain) was sequenced within a study of T cell clonality in common variable immunodeficiency. Germline V gene sequence: CDR1 SGHRS, CDR2 YFSETQ. V gave up 0 bases and J gave up 2 bases, with 12 bases separating them. This CDR3 contains 15 residues. Whole-study findings and limits: The cause of increased CVID clonality remains unclear without subpopulation sequencing. CVID subjects shared fewer TCRbeta clones than healthy controls did.

Each donor provided roughly 4.5 to 8.5 ml of heparinized whole blood. Repertoires were generated with immunoSEQ multiplex PCR, while TCRdb's copy carries only in-frame clones and drops some. The table lists 40,000 or so clones, with no singletons. This clone was seen repeatedly, ten times or more. Its antigen remains unidentified. Sequencing ends 3 residues short of the CDR3 end; the germline J gene provides the rest. This clonotype originated in a person aged 18 to 70 in good health. V usage is TRBV5-1 and J usage is TRBJ2-7; tentative D call: TRBD1 (6 bases). Sequencing was carried out using peripheral blood mononuclear cells. The DNA read from the CDR3 is TGCGCCAGCAGCTTGGTTGACAGGACGACCTACGAG. Translating gives CASSLVDRTTYE. The full CDR3 protein is CASSLVDRTTYEQYF. Together with reference TRBV5-1 and TRBJ2-7, the CDR3 gives the full variable domain: KAGVTQTPRYLIKTRGQQVTLSCSPISGHRSVSWYQQTPGQGLQFLFEYFSETQRNKGNFPGRFSGRQFSNSRSEMNVSTLELGDSALYLCASSLVDRTTYEQYFGPGTRLTVT.